This T cell receptor (beta chain) was observed in a study of neurological immune-mediated disorders. Trimming shortened V by 6 bases and J by 10 bases, and 20 bases separated the two germline ends. Germline lookup yields CDR1 SGDLS and CDR2 YYNGEE. The CDR3 is made up of 14 amino acids. Overall study results and limits: Expanded clones shared no CDR3 amino acid sequences across subjects, suggesting private repertoires in all groups. HTLV-1-associated myelopathy had the most TCR clonal expansion, while multiple sclerosis had the least, a level that fell below healthy controls.

Details on this clonotype: Its antigen is not identified. A single base separates this from a much larger clone, so it may be a read error.

5'RACE with 10-nucleotide random UMIs produced the cDNA. A single record per CDR3 protein comes from TCRdb applying MiXCR to the 5' RACE reads. The sample includes about 79,000 distinct CDR3 sequences, approximately 14% of them seen just once. Sequencing was performed on PBMCs. This receptor was taken from a woman aged 50 to 60 in good health. V and J are TRBV9 and TRBJ2-1; maybe TRBD2 (5 bases). CDR3 in amino acids: CASTRRGEGGEQFF. The CDR3 DNA follows: TGTGCCAGCACCCGCCGGGGAGAGGGCGGGGAGCAGTTCTTC.